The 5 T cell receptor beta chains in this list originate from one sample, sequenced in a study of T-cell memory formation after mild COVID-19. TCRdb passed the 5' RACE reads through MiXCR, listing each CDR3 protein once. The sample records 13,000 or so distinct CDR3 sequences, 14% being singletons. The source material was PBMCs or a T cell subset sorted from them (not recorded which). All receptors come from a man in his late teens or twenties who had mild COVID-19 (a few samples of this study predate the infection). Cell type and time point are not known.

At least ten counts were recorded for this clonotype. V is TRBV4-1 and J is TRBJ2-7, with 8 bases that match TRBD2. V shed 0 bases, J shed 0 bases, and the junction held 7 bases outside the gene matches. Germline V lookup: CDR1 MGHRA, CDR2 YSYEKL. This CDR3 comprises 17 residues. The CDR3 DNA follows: TGCGCCAGCAGCCAAGATAATCTGGCGGGGGGCTCCTACGAGCAGTACTTC. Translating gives CASSQDNLAGGSYEQYF.

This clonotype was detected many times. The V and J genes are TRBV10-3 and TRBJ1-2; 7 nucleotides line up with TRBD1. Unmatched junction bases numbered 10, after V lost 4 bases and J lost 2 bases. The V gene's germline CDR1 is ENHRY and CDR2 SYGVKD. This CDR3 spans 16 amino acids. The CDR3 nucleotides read TGTGCCATCAGTGGGGGGGGACAGTTCGAGAACTATGGCTACACCTTC. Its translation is CAISGGGQFENYGYTF.

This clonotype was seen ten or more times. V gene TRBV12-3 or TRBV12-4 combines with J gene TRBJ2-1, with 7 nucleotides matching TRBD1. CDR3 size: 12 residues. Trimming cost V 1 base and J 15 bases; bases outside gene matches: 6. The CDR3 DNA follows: TGTGCCAGCAGTTTAGGACAGGGCTCGAGGTTCTTC. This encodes CASSLGQGSRFF.

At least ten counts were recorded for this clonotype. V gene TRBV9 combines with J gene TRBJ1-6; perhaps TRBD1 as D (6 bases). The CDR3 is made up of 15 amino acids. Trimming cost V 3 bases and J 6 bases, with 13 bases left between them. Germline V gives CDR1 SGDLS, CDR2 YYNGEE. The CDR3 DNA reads TGTGCCAGCAGCGCGGTAGTAGGGGGTAATTCACCCCTCCACTTT. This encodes CASSAVVGGNSPLHF. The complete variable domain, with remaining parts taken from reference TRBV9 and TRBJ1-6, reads DSGVTQTPKHLITATGQRVTLRCSPRSGDLSVYWYQQSLDQGLQFLIQYYNGEERAKGNILERFSAQQFPDLHSELNLSSLELGDSALYFCASSAVVGGNSPLHFGNGTRLTVT.

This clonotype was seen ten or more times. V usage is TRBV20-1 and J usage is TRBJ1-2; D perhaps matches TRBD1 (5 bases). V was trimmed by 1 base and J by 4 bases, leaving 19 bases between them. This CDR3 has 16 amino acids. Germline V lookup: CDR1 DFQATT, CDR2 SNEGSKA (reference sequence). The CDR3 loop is CSARAEVGTIGYGYTF. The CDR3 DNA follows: TGCAGTGCTAGAGCGGAGGTGGGGACCATCGGCTATGGCTACACCTTC.